This paragraph covers one T cell receptor (beta chain) sequence. Its antigen has not been determined. Base qualities are missing; no much larger clone stands one base away. At one collaborating source in Seattle, patients were enrolled during active infection and were followed longitudinally through the course of disease. Each collaborating institution followed its own protocols to collect whole blood in K2EDTA tubes. For TCRbeta analysis, collaborator samples were shipped as frozen whole blood, as isolated PBMCs, or as DNA extracted from either sample type. This record comes from a study of blood T cell repertoires in COVID-19 (TCRdb year 2020). For the wider study: The collaborator samples originated in the United States, Italy and Spain and spanned the acute and convalescent phases of COVID-19. The samples were drawn from the first 160 participants of the ongoing ImmuneRACE study and from roughly 1,300 subjects provided by 6 global collaborators. Where available, HLA class I and class II types were obtained from metadata supplied by the sample provider rather than from assay-based typing. Nearly every sample came with metadata listing a de-identified subject ID, COVID-19 status, age in years and sex. The dataset comprised deeply sampled blood TCRbeta repertoires from subjects exposed to, actively infected with, or recovered from COVID-19. The material from the prospective study consisted of cDNA or gDNA derived from T cells, B-cell-depleted T cells, or PBMCs. The repertoires were released in a freely available public database meant as a resource for research on the immune response to SARS-CoV-2. The full study reports these points: Clinical and demographic metadata were provided uncurated, with the amount varying by source and participant.

The CDR3 runs 16 residues from the cysteine to the phenylalanine. CDR3 DNA only is kept here, 48 bases in frame from base 1. The V end loses 0 bases and the J end loses 6 bases, and a stretch of 17 bases separates them. According to the germline V gene (reference sequence), CDR1 reads LGHDT and CDR2 reads YNNKEL. The immunoSEQ Assay, a bias-controlled multiplex PCR, was used to amplify TCRbeta CDR3 regions from genomic DNA. Under the source paper's analysis protocol: Within the assay, amplification of reference gene primers was used to estimate how many nucleated cells each sample contained. To quantify the absolute abundance of each unique TCRbeta CDR3 rearrangement, sequence reads were collapsed and filtered. Productive Simpson clonality was computed per sample as the square root of Simpson's diversity index over productive rearrangements. What TCRdb holds here is the immuneACCESS table cut down to in-frame rearrangements. Part of the clones is not present; checked against another copy, under half of the missing clones reflect an unresolved V gene, and the others are unexplained. Clonal size and the V and J genes are those of that table, whereas D and trimming came from the DNA. The sample table lists 40,000 or so clones, 80% to 85% of them with a count of one. Together, the top ten hold around 1.6% of the sample.

This receptor was identified in a man aged 60-69 years with COVID-19, enrolled during active disease. The rearranged chain carries TRBV3-1 (or the pseudogene TRBV3-2) and TRBJ1-2; the D gene is perhaps TRBD1, from 5 matching bases. Sequencing was done on a sample of peripheral blood. The nucleotide sequence reads TGTGCCAGCAGCCAAGATGGTGGGAGGGGCGCGAATGGCTACACCTTC. Its amino acids are CASSQDGGRGANGYTF.